One TCR beta chain is described in this entry. The data derive from a study of shared clonotypes between healthy human individuals. Study-level background: The study enrolled a couple of women and a few men aged 18 to 49.

TCRdb's copy holds only in-frame clones and misses some; the assay was immunoSEQ multiplex PCR. The repertoire consists of over a million clones, with around 74% occurring once and the leading ten covering 1.4% to 1.5%. The material sequenced was memory CD4+ T cells sorted from blood. Subset defined: CD45RA-negative fraction. The receptor was derived from a man aged 18-30 years in good health.

CDR3 nucleotide sequence: TGTGCCAGCACTCGGGGGGCCAACGTCCTGACTTTC. This sequence encodes CASTRGANVLTF. The rearrangement links TRBV2 to TRBJ2-6; D gene ambiguous. The CDR3 totals 12 residues. Trimming stripped 7 bases from V and 4 bases from J, with 5 bases between. The germline V gene has CDR1 SNHLY and CDR2 FYNNEI.